This T cell receptor (beta chain) derives from a study of T cell repertoires in cytomegalovirus infection. Study details: Indicated by public TCR beta signatures were CMV infection and matching HLA type.

General study points: The ex vivo response showed dominance by HLA-C-restricted CMV-specific TCR beta clonotypes. Summed frequency of public TCR beta families distinguished CMV carriers with the relevant HLA.

In its sample, this clonotype was seen a few times. Its antigen remains unknown. TCRdb reanalysed the reads using MiXCR and keeps one entry per CDR3 protein. The profile shows roughly 200,000 distinct CDR3 sequences, roughly 15% of them singletons. The CDR3 runs 14 residues. After removal of 2 bases from V and 4 bases from J, the junction contained 1 base not matched to a gene. The V gene's germline CDR1 is MNHNY and CDR2 SVGAGI (reference sequence). The chain employs TRBV6-6 and TRBJ2-1, with TRBD2 matching 8 bases. Sample: CD8+ T cells from PBMCs. The receptor's source is a human donor in good health (CMV status not recorded). Some clones in this sample may be carry-over from other donors' samples. The CDR3 coding sequence is TGTGCCAGCAGTTACCCTAGCGGGTACAATGAGCAGTTCTTC. It specifies CASSYPSGYNEQFF.